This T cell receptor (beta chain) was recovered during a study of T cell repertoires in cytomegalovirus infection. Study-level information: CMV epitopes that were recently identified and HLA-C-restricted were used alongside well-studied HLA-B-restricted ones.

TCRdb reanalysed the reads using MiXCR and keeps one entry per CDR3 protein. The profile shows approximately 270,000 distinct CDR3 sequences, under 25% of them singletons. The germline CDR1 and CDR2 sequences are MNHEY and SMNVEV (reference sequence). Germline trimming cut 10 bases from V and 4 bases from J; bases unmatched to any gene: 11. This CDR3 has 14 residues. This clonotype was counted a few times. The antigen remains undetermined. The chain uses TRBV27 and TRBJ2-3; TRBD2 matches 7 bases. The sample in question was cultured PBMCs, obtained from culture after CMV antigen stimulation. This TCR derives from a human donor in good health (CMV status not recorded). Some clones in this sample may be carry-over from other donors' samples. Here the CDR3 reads CATGGGSVADTQYF. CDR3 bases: TGTGCCACCGGCGGCGGGAGTGTCGCAGATACGCAGTATTTT.